This TCR beta chain appears in the sequencing data of a study of fetal regulatory T cell absence and autoimmunity. Findings of the study overall: Some top pancreas TCR clones were over 90-fold enriched versus cord blood. The oligoclonal enrichment was interpreted as supporting antigen-driven pancreatic autoimmunity before birth in IPEX syndrome.

Notes on this clone: Its antigen is undetermined.

The assay was run at survey level. Clones were sequenced by immunoSEQ multiplex PCR, and TCRdb holds only the in-frame ones, with some missing. This table has 95,000 or so clones, 55% to 75% appearing once. V was pared by 8 bases and J by 7 bases, with 15 bases between. This CDR3 is 13 amino acids long. Germline V gene data show CDR1 as MGHDK and CDR2 as SYGVNS. This sequence originates from a male donor with IPEX syndrome. Material: pancreas tissue. V gene TRBV25-1 combines with J gene TRBJ2-1; D perhaps matches TRBD1 (6 bases). CDR3 bases: TGTGCCAGCTCCCCAGTGAGGGGGAATGAGCAGTTCTTC. Translation gives CASSPVRGNEQFF.